The 21 T cell receptor beta chains presented below share a single source sample, sequenced in a study of human T cells and chemical hapten exposure. Time point defined: patch test 2, 6 weeks after DPC sensitization. The treatment is: therapeutic diphenylcyclopropenone sensitization with weekly scalp DPC. Using its own MiXCR run on the RACE reads, TCRdb lists one record per CDR3 protein. There are 85,000 to 95,000 distinct CDR3 sequences in the sample; 8% to 13% occur only once, and over 2% lies in the top ten. The material sequenced was whole blood, taken in connection with sensitization to the hapten diphenylcyclopropenone (DPC). The receptors were sampled from a man aged 35 to 55 with alopecia areata. Some clones in this sample may be carry-over from other donors' samples.

This clonotype was counted ten times or more. The chain employs TRBV20-1 and TRBJ1-4, with TRBD1 identical over 7 bases. The CDR3 contains 14 residues. Germline values: CDR1 DFQATT, CDR2 SNEGSKA (reference sequence). Trimming took 0 bases from V and 6 from J; bases not matched to a gene: 4. The CDR3 loop reads CSARDPGGDEKLFF. Written as DNA, the CDR3 is TGCAGTGCTAGAGACCCAGGGGGAGATGAAAAACTGTTTTTT.

The chain carries TRBV5-1 and TRBJ2-3; D possibly uses TRBD1 or TRBD2 (5 bases each). There are 16 residues in the CDR3. The V gene's germline CDR1 is SGHRS and CDR2 YFSETQ. V was trimmed by 0 bases and J by 6 bases, leaving 17 bases between them. The CDR3 sequence: CASSLAGTNSRDTQYF. CDR3 DNA sequence: TGCGCCAGCAGCTTGGCAGGGACCAACAGCCGGGATACGCAGTATTTT.

The chain employs TRBV6-2 or TRBV6-3 and TRBJ2-7, with 7 bases lining up with TRBD2. The germline V gene encodes CDR1 MNHEY and CDR2 SVGEGT. The CDR3 runs to 19 residues. V lost 6 bases to trimming and J lost 2 bases; unmatched junction nucleotides: 22. CDR3 region: CASSPTPGRLAELAYEQYV. DNA of the CDR3: TGTGCCAGCAGCCCCACCCCCGGGAGGCTAGCGGAATTAGCCTACGAGCAGTACGTC.

This clonotype was picked up many times. This chain joins TRBV24-1 and TRBJ2-2, with a possible D match to TRBD2 (6 bases). This CDR3 contains 16 residues. CDR1 and CDR2 (germline): KGHDR, SFDVKD. Trimming stripped 1 base from V and 6 bases from J, with 14 bases between. In DNA, the CDR3 is TGTGCCACCAGTGATTTCAACCCTCGGGGGTCCGGGGAGCTGTTTTTT. Its protein is CATSDFNPRGSGELFF.

This clonotype occurred a few times. The gene calls are TRBV18 and TRBJ2-4; D gene uncertain. CDR1 and CDR2 (germline): KGHSH, LQKENI. The CDR3 length is 17 residues. With 0 bases removed from V and 2 bases from J, the gap between germline ends came to 14 bases. CDR3 loop: CASSPPKGSGTKNIQYF. CDR3 nucleotides: TGTGCCAGCTCACCACCGAAGGGAAGTGGAACCAAAAACATTCAGTACTTC.

This clonotype came up many times. V usage is TRBV4-3 and J usage is TRBJ2-3; no reliable D call. V was trimmed by 0 bases and J by 2 bases, leaving 3 bases between them. This CDR3 has 13 residues. Germline assignment: CDR1 LGHNA and CDR2 YSLEER. The DNA of the CDR3 is TGCGCCAGCAGCCAAGACTTCACAGATACGCAGTATTTT. It specifies CASSQDFTDTQYF.

The rearrangement uses TRBV4-3 and TRBJ1-4; no reliable D call. The CDR3 loop spans 15 amino acids. Trimming shortened V by 1 base and J by 8 bases, and 14 bases separated the two germline ends. From germline, CDR1 is LGHNA and CDR2 YSLEER. The CDR3 coding sequence is TGCGCCAGCAGCCAAGCTCGAGGGTTTCCCGAAAAACTGTTTTTT. It translates to CASSQARGFPEKLFF.

The sample holds a few counts of this clonotype. The rearrangement uses TRBV5-4 and TRBJ2-5, with 10 bases identical to TRBD1. CDR3 length equals 15 residues. J was trimmed by 1 base and V by 4 bases; bases with no gene match: 4. Germline V gene data show CDR1 as SGHNT and CDR2 as YYREEE (reference sequence). The CDR3, as DNA: TGTGCCAGCAGCACAGGGGACAGGGGCCAAGAGACCCAGTACTTC. It yields the protein CASSTGDRGQETQYF.

This chain links TRBV12-3 or TRBV12-4 with TRBJ2-7; D is unresolved. Trimming took 2 bases from V and 7 from J, leaving 9 bases between them. This CDR3 has 12 residues. CDR3 amino acids: CASSLTLGEQYF. The CDR3 coding sequence is TGTGCCAGCAGTTTAACGCTCGGGGAGCAGTACTTC.

The chain couples TRBV28 to TRBJ2-5; 12 nucleotides agree with TRBD2. Per the germline V gene, CDR1 is MDHEN and CDR2 is SYDVKM. J gave up 4 bases and V 3 bases, and 6 bases lay outside the gene matches. This CDR3 has 16 residues. The CDR3 here is CASSFLPSGRGETQYF. The CDR3 nucleotides read TGTGCCAGCAGTTTTCTTCCTAGCGGGAGGGGAGAGACCCAGTACTTC.

This clonotype was counted a few times. This chain joins TRBV20-1 and TRBJ2-3, with a weak D call TRBD2 (6 bases). V lost 0 bases and J lost 2, with 12 bases in between. This CDR3 is built from 15 residues. Germline CDR1 DFQATT, CDR2 SNEGSKA (reference sequence). The CDR3 nucleotides read TGCAGTGCTAGAGATAGCGGCATACACACAGATACGCAGTATTTT. It specifies CSARDSGIHTDTQYF.

This clonotype was found many times. The genes are TRBV7-2 and TRBJ2-7; no definite D call. V lost 5 bases and J 4 bases, leaving 6 bases between the germline ends. Germline values: CDR1 SGHTA, CDR2 FQGNSA. The CDR3 loop spans 11 amino acids. The CDR3 reads CASSDRYEQYF. In DNA, the CDR3 is TGTGCCAGCAGCGACCGGTACGAGCAGTACTTC.

The chain has TRBV6-6 and TRBJ2-4; TRBD2 aligns across 8 bases. J lost 2 bases, V lost 3 bases, and 9 bases had no gene match. Germline lookup yields CDR1 MNHNY and CDR2 SVGAGI (reference sequence). This CDR3 spans 17 amino acids. The CDR3, as DNA: TGTGCCAGCAGTTATTCGGGACTAGACTTAACCAAAAACATTCAGTACTTC. Its protein product is CASSYSGLDLTKNIQYF.

In its sample, this clonotype was seen many times. The V call is TRBV7-6, the J call TRBJ1-1; TRBD1 agrees at 11 bases. Germline assignment: CDR1 SGHVS and CDR2 FNYEAQ. Unmatched junction bases numbered 17, after V lost 3 bases and J lost 5 bases. The CDR3 has 19 amino acids. The CDR3 reads CASSFFPKGTGGKGTEAFF. CDR3 coding DNA: TGTGCCAGCAGCTTTTTCCCAAAAGGGACAGGGGGTAAAGGGACTGAAGCTTTCTTT.

V and J are TRBV3-1 and TRBJ2-3; no firm D call. The CDR3 consists of 12 residues. V dropped 4 bases and J dropped 5 bases, with 7 bases sitting between them. Germline V gene data show CDR1 as LGHDT and CDR2 as YNNKEL (reference sequence). In DNA form, the CDR3 reads TGTGCCAGCAGCCGCAGTGAAGATACGCAGTATTTT. Residues: CASSRSEDTQYF.

This chain connects TRBV12-3 or TRBV12-4 to TRBJ2-1, with D hard to call. The CDR3 loop spans 16 amino acids. V lost 5 bases, J lost 4 bases, and 18 bases lay in between. CDR3 in DNA: TGTGCCAGCAGTCCCAACAGCGTGTATTCTTACAATGAGCAGTTCTTC. This encodes CASSPNSVYSYNEQFF.

This clonotype was recorded at least ten times. V is TRBV12-3 or TRBV12-4 and J is TRBJ2-2, with unresolved D. Trimming took 6 bases from V and 5 from J, leaving 10 bases between them. The CDR3 is 13 amino acids. The CDR3 loop is CASSADWTGELFF. Here the CDR3 DNA reads TGTGCCAGCAGCGCCGATTGGACCGGGGAGCTGTTTTTT.

The chain carries TRBV10-3 and TRBJ2-5, with 8 bases fitting TRBD2. The CDR3 spans 14 residues. The junction had 16 bases not matched to a gene; V was cut back by 10 bases and J by 9 bases. Looked up from germline, CDR1 is ENHRY and CDR2 is SYGVKD. CDR3 in amino acids: CATGHSGADWAQYF. CDR3 bases: TGTGCCACCGGCCATAGCGGGGCGGATTGGGCCCAGTACTTC.

The chain has TRBV6-6 and TRBJ2-7; 11 nucleotides align to TRBD2. The length of the CDR3 is 16 residues. CDR1 is MNHNY, CDR2 SVGAGI, per germline (reference sequence). J was trimmed by 4 bases and V by 5 bases; bases with no gene match: 10. The CDR3 DNA reads TGTGCCAGCAGTAACCCCCGTCTAGCGGGAGGTTACGAGCAGTACTTC. The encoded protein is CASSNPRLAGGYEQYF.

This clonotype showed up many times. CDR3: CASSSGLAVTDTQYF. The CDR3 DNA reads TGTGCCAGCAGCTCCGGACTAGCGGTTACAGATACGCAGTATTTT. V gene TRBV7-2 combines with J gene TRBJ2-3; 10 bases line up with TRBD2. Germline V gene data show CDR1 as SGHTA and CDR2 as FQGNSA. Germline trimming cut 4 bases from V and 3 bases from J; bases unmatched to any gene: 4. The CDR3 runs to 15 residues.

This clonotype occurred many times. This chain joins TRBV27 and TRBJ2-3; D may be TRBD2 (6 bases). Germline V CDR1 and CDR2: MNHEY, SMNVEV (reference sequence). The CDR3 runs 22 residues. V lost 2 bases and J lost 0, with 30 bases in between. The CDR3 nucleotides are TGTGCCAGCAGTTTAAGAGTATGGCGGGAAGGTGTATCGGGCAGGAGCACAGATACGCAGTATTTT. Protein sequence: CASSLRVWREGVSGRSTDTQYF.